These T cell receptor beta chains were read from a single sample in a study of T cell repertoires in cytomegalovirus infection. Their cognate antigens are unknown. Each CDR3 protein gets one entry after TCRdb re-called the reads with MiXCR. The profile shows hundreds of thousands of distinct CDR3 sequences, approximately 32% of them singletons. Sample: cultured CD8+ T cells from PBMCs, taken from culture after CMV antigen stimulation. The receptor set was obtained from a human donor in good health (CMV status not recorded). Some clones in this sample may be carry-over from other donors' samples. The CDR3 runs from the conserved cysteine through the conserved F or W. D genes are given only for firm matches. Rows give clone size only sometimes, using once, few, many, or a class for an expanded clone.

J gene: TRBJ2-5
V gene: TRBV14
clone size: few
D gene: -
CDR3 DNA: TGTGCCAGCAGCCAGAGAGCGAAGGGGTTAAGAGAGACCCAGTACTTC
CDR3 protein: CASSQRAKGLRETQYF

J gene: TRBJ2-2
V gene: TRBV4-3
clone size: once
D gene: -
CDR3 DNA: TGCGCCAGCAGCCTTAACCGGTACACCGGGGAGCTGTTTTTT
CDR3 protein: CASSLNRYTGELFF

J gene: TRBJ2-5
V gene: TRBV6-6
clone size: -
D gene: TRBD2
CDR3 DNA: TGTGCCACCCTAGCGGGCGAGACCCAGTACTTC
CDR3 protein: CATLAGETQYF

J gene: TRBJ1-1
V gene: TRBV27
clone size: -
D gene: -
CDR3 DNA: TGTGCCAGCAAGCAGGGATCCACTGAAGCTTTCTTT
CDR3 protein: CASKQGSTEAFF

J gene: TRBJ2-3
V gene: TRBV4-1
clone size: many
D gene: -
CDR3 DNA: TGCGCCAGCAGCCAAGGGGTGGCAGATACGCAGTATTTT
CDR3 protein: CASSQGVADTQYF

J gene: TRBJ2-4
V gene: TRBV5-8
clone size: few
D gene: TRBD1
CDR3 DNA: TGTGCCAGTGCCCCCCGGACAGGGGCCAAAAACATTCAGTACTTC
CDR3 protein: CASAPRTGAKNIQYF

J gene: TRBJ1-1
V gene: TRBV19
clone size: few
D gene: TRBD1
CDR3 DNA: TGTGCCAGTACTACAGGGGGCCCGAATGAAGCTTTCTTT
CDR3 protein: CASTTGGPNEAFF

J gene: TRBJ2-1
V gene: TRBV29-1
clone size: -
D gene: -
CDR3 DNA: TGCAGCGTCCCAAGCCTCGTCGAGCAGTTCTTC
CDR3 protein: CSVPSLVEQFF

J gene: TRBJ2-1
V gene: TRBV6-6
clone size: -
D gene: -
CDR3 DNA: TGTGCCAGCAGTGTAAGGATTATTTATAAGCAGTTCTTC
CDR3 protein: CASSVRIIYKQFF

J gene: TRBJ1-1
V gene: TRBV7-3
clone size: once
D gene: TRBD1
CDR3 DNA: TGTGCCAGCAGCTTGGGACAGGGGCCCCGTGGCACTGAAGCTTTCTTT
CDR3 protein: CASSLGQGPRGTEAFF